The 29 T cell receptor beta chains in this list originate from one sample, sequenced in a study of T cell responses to AZD1222 COVID-19 vaccine. Assay used: immunoSEQ multiplex PCR; TCRdb lists only in-frame clones, some missing. The sample consists of 75,000 to 90,000 clones, approximately 90% of them appearing once. The sample was peripheral blood, taken 28 days after the second AZD1222 dose. These receptors all come from an adult who received the AZD1222 COVID-19 vaccine.

The chain links TRBV11-2 to TRBJ1-6; D unclear. V dropped 7 bases and J dropped 7 bases, with 17 bases sitting between them. The germline V gene encodes CDR1 SGHAT and CDR2 FQNNGV. The CDR3 length is 15 residues. The CDR3: CASTLLLGRNSPLHF. CDR3 DNA sequence: TGTGCCAGCACCCTTCTTCTAGGGCGGAATTCACCCCTCCACTTT.

In its sample, this clone was seen once. The chain couples TRBV19 to TRBJ2-3; 8 bases map to TRBD2. Per the germline V gene, CDR1 is LNHDA and CDR2 is SQIVND (reference sequence). This CDR3 has 14 amino acids. V lost 6 bases and J lost 6; bases outside the gene matches: 8. This CDR3 is CASRPAGAPDTQYF. In nucleotides, the CDR3 is TGTGCCAGTAGGCCAGCGGGAGCCCCCGATACGCAGTATTTT.

This clone is a singleton in its sample. The genes are TRBV6-5 and TRBJ1-1, with 7 bases that match TRBD1. Germline assignment: CDR1 MNHEY and CDR2 SVGAGI. The trim removed 2 bases at V and 3 bases at J, leaving 3 bases unmatched. The CDR3 runs 14 residues. Here the CDR3 reads CASSYAGGDTEAFF. The CDR3 bases are TGTGCCAGCAGTTACGCAGGGGGGGACACTGAAGCTTTCTTT.

Notes on this clone: Other DNA sequences within the sample encode an identical CDR3. The chain is built from TRBV24-1 and TRBJ2-7, with D tentatively TRBD1 (6 bases). The CDR3 runs 14 residues. From germline, CDR1 is KGHDR and CDR2 SFDVKD. Trimming pared 4 bases from V and 8 bases from J, leaving 17 bases between. CDR3 region: CATSDPGTPLKQYF. In nucleotides, the CDR3 is TGTGCCACCAGTGACCCCGGGACACCATTGAAGCAGTACTTC.

The chain links TRBV3-1 (or the pseudogene TRBV3-2) to TRBJ2-2; D not resolved. V lost 1 base and J 1 base, leaving 10 bases between the germline ends. This CDR3 is built from 16 residues. CDR1 is LGHDT and CDR2 is YNNKEL in the germline V gene (reference sequence). The CDR3 sequence: CASSQGLRKNTGELFF. The CDR3 DNA reads as TGTGCCAGCAGCCAAGGTCTACGGAAGAACACCGGGGAGCTGTTTTTT.

The V call is TRBV12-3 or TRBV12-4, the J call TRBJ2-2; D ambiguous. Trimming took 6 bases from V and 6 from J, leaving 5 bases between them. The CDR3 sequence is 11 residues long. CDR3 bases: TGTGCCAGCAGCCCTGCCGGGGAGCTGTTTTTT. Translating gives CASSPAGELFF.

The rearrangement uses TRBV5-4 and TRBJ1-2; the D gene is possibly TRBD1 (6 bases). The V end was cut by 5 bases, the J end by 4 bases, with 15 bases between. The CDR3 sequence is 14 residues long. Germline V lookup: CDR1 SGHNT, CDR2 YYREEE (reference sequence). The CDR3 here is CASSQTGTSYGYTF. The CDR3 coding sequence is TGTGCCAGCAGTCAAACAGGGACGTCCTATGGCTACACCTTC.

A single count supports this clone. The rearrangement links TRBV9 to TRBJ2-5; TRBD1 matches at 9 bases. There are 16 residues in the CDR3. The ends lost 4 bases at V and 3 bases at J; junction bases unmatched: 10. Germline assignment: CDR1 SGDLS and CDR2 YYNGEE. For the CDR3, the DNA is TGTGCCAGCAGCCCTCGGACAGGGGCGCTCAAAGAGACCCAGTACTTC. Protein sequence: CASSPRTGALKETQYF.

This chain uses TRBV9 with TRBJ2-1, with a weak D call TRBD1 (6 bases). CDR1 and CDR2 (germline): SGDLS, YYNGEE. This CDR3 is built from 13 residues. V lost 0 bases and J 8 bases, leaving 9 bases between the germline ends. CDR3: CASSVEGVDEQFF. The DNA of the CDR3 is TGTGCCAGCAGCGTAGAGGGGGTGGATGAGCAGTTCTTC.

This chain joins TRBV11-2 and TRBJ1-3, with 9 bases that match TRBD1. J gave up 5 bases and V 4 bases, and 9 bases lay outside the gene matches. The CDR3 length is 16 residues. Germline V lookup: CDR1 SGHAT, CDR2 FQNNGV. The CDR3 sequence is CASSSIRTGARNTIYF. As DNA, the CDR3 is TGTGCCAGCAGCTCAATTAGGACAGGGGCCCGAAACACCATATATTTT.

The rearrangement links TRBV14 to TRBJ2-6; D gene ambiguous. CDR3 length: 17 amino acids. V was shortened by 1 base and J by 6 bases, with 16 bases between the two germline ends. Germline V gene data show CDR1 as SGHDN and CDR2 as FVKESK. CDR3 sequence reads: CASSQAVLIFEANVLTF. CDR3 sequence (DNA): TGTGCCAGCAGCCAAGCTGTTCTCATATTCGAGGCCAACGTCCTGACTTTC. The full variable domain, rest sourced from reference TRBV14 and TRBJ2-6, is EAGVTQFPSHSVIEKGQTVTLRCDPISGHDNLYWYRRVMGKEIKFLLHFVKESKQDESGMPNNRFLAERTGGTYSTLKVQPAELEDSGVYFCASSQAVLIFEANVLTFGAGSRLTVL.

This clone appeared once. The V call is TRBV28, the J call TRBJ2-7; 9 bases match TRBD1. The germline gives CDR1 MDHEN, CDR2 SYDVKM. Trimming cost V 5 bases and J 4 bases; bases outside gene matches: 15. This CDR3 is 17 amino acids long. As DNA, the CDR3 is TGTGCCAGCAGTCTTGATCCCAAGACAGGGGGGAGGTACGAGCAGTACTTC. This codes for CASSLDPKTGGRYEQYF.

The CDR3, as DNA: TGTGCCAGCAGTACCGGGACTAGCGGGAGATGGGGCGGGGAGCTGTTTTTT. Amino acids: CASSTGTSGRWGGELFF. The gene calls are TRBV28 and TRBJ2-2; TRBD2 matches at 14 bases. This CDR3 comprises 17 residues. Unmatched junction bases numbered 9, after V lost 5 bases and J lost 7 bases. Germline lookup yields CDR1 MDHEN and CDR2 SYDVKM.

The genes are TRBV3-1 (or the pseudogene TRBV3-2) and TRBJ1-3, with a possible D match to TRBD1 (5 bases). The CDR3 is made up of 14 amino acids. Germline V gene data show CDR1 as LGHDT and CDR2 as YNNKEL (reference sequence). V shed 4 bases and J shed 1 base, with 8 bases lying between them. CDR3 amino acids: CASSLGESGNTIYF. As DNA, the CDR3 is TGTGCCAGCAGCCTAGGGGAGTCTGGAAACACCATATATTTT.

The J gene is TRBJ2-6, the V gene TRBV6-4, with D perhaps matching TRBD1 (6 bases). The CDR3 is 14 residues long. V was pared by 8 bases and J by 4 bases, with 12 bases between. Germline assignment: CDR1 MRHNA and CDR2 SNTAGT. Here the CDR3 reads CASLYRDGANVLTF. The CDR3 coding sequence is TGTGCCAGCCTCTACAGGGACGGGGCCAACGTCCTGACTTTC.

The V gene is TRBV2, the J gene TRBJ1-5; D uncertain. Germline CDR1 SNHLY, CDR2 FYNNEI. CDR3 size: 13 residues. Trimming left V 2 bases short and J 7 bases short, with 9 bases between. This CDR3 is CASSEWEGQPQHF. The CDR3 nucleotides are TGTGCCAGCAGTGAATGGGAGGGCCAGCCCCAGCATTTT. Filled out from reference TRBV2 and TRBJ1-5, the complete variable domain reads EPEVTQTPSHQVTQMGQEVILRCVPISNHLYFYWYRQILGQKVEFLVSFYNNEISEKSEIFDDQFSVERPDGSNFTLKIRSTKLEDSAMYFCASSEWEGQPQHFGDGTRLSIL.

The genes are TRBV5-1 and TRBJ2-7, with 12 positions matching TRBD2. Germline trimming cut 4 bases from V and 5 bases from J; bases unmatched to any gene: 10. The length of the CDR3 is 16 residues. Germline V lookup: CDR1 SGHRS, CDR2 YFSETQ. CDR3 protein: CASSPPQLAGGNEQYF. CDR3 bases: TGCGCCAGCAGCCCGCCTCAACTAGCGGGAGGTAACGAGCAGTACTTC.

The rearrangement joins TRBV2 to TRBJ2-5; TRBD2 is a possible D gene (5 bases). V shed 5 bases and J shed 0 bases, with 10 bases lying between them. Per the germline V gene, CDR1 is SNHLY and CDR2 is FYNNEI. The CDR3 extends over 14 amino acids. The CDR3 region is CASSYNGNQETQYF. CDR3 coding DNA: TGTGCCAGCAGTTACAACGGGAACCAAGAGACCCAGTACTTC.

The gene calls are TRBV6-4 and TRBJ2-5, with TRBD1 matching 8 bases. The trim removed 5 bases at V and 5 bases at J, leaving 10 bases unmatched. Germline loops: CDR1 MRHNA, CDR2 SNTAGT. The length of the CDR3 is 15 residues. The CDR3 DNA reads as TGTGCCAGCAGTCCCCAGGCAGGGGGCGGCGAGACCCAGTACTTC. This codes for CASSPQAGGGETQYF.

The chain is built from TRBV9 and TRBJ2-7; 7 bases are a match to TRBD1. V lost 3 bases and J lost 7; bases outside the gene matches: 4. Germline CDR1 SGDLS, CDR2 YYNGEE. CDR3 length: 12 residues. For the CDR3, the DNA is TGTGCCAGCAGCGGGCCACAGGGGGAGCAGTACTTC. This translates into CASSGPQGEQYF.

This chain joins TRBV7-2 and TRBJ2-7; no definite D call. V lost 1 base and J 0 bases, leaving 10 bases between the germline ends. Looked up from germline, CDR1 is SGHTA and CDR2 is FQGNSA. The CDR3 contains 15 residues. In DNA, the CDR3 is TGTGCCAGCAGCTTAGATCAGATTCTCTCCTACGAGCAGTACTTC. It yields the protein CASSLDQILSYEQYF.

The chain links TRBV2 to TRBJ1-2, with D uncertain. V was trimmed by 0 bases and J by 1 base, leaving 3 bases between them. This CDR3 is built from 13 residues. Per germline, CDR1 SNHLY and CDR2 FYNNEI. The CDR3: CASSEAVNYGYTF. CDR3 nucleotides: TGTGCCAGCAGTGAAGCGGTTAACTATGGCTACACCTTC.

CDR3 bases: TGCGCCAGCAGCTTGGGGGGGACTAGCGCCTACGAGCAGTACTTC. As protein: CASSLGGTSAYEQYF. The chain couples TRBV5-1 to TRBJ2-7, with 10 bases identical to TRBD2. The CDR3 is 15 amino acids. The germline CDR1 and CDR2 sequences are SGHRS and YFSETQ. J lost 2 bases, V lost 0 bases, and 2 bases had no gene match.

The J gene is TRBJ1-1, the V gene TRBV27, with TRBD1 matching 9 bases. The V gene end was trimmed by 5 bases and the J gene end by 0 bases; junction bases not matched to a gene: 7. Germline V gene data show CDR1 as MNHEY and CDR2 as SMNVEV (reference sequence). The CDR3 runs 16 residues. CDR3 amino acids: CASSKKTGGMNTEAFF. DNA of the CDR3: TGTGCCAGCAGTAAAAAGACAGGGGGGATGAACACTGAAGCTTTCTTT.

This clone has a single count. The genes are TRBV6-5 and TRBJ2-1; perhaps TRBD1 as D (6 bases). V was clipped by 6 bases and J by 3 bases, with 15 bases between them. The CDR3 consists of 15 residues. Germline V gene sequence: CDR1 MNHEY, CDR2 SVGAGI. In nucleotides, the CDR3 is TGTGCCAGCAGCGATAACCCAGGGGTCTACAATGAGCAGTTCTTC. Amino acid sequence: CASSDNPGVYNEQFF.

This chain connects TRBV5-4 to TRBJ1-6; TRBD1 agrees at 8 bases. The CDR3 totals 14 residues. After removal of 4 bases from V and 10 bases from J, the junction contained 7 bases not matched to a gene. Germline assignment: CDR1 SGHNT and CDR2 YYREEE (reference sequence). CDR3 in DNA: TGTGCCAGCAGCGAATCCAGGGGGCTCTCACCCCTCCACTTT. Protein: CASSESRGLSPLHF. The full variable domain, its missing parts supplied by reference TRBV5-4 and TRBJ1-6, is ETGVTQSPTHLIKTRGQQVTLRCSSQSGHNTVSWYQQALGQGPQFIFQYYREEENGRGNFPPRFSGLQFPNYSSELNVNALELDDSALYLCASSESRGLSPLHFGNGTRLTVT.

V usage is TRBV19 and J usage is TRBJ2-7, with D possibly being TRBD2 (5 bases). The V gene lost 8 bases and the J gene lost 0 bases, with 8 bases spanning the gap. The CDR3 extends over 12 amino acids. Germline CDR1 reads LNHDA; CDR2 reads SQIVND (reference sequence). CDR3 DNA sequence: TGTGCCAGTTCAAGCGGCTCCTACGAGCAGTACTTC. This sequence encodes CASSSGSYEQYF.

The chain employs TRBV30 and TRBJ1-5, with 7 bases aligning to TRBD1. The CDR3 covers 13 residues. Losses at the gene ends were 5 bases for V and 7 bases for J; bases not matched to a gene: 8. Germline CDR1 GTSNPN, CDR2 SVGIG (reference sequence). CDR3 DNA: TGTGCCTGGGCAACAGGGGACCACCAGCCCCAGCATTTT. This encodes CAWATGDHQPQHF.

The chain carries TRBV4-3 and TRBJ2-3; 8 nucleotides line up with TRBD2. The germline V gene encodes CDR1 LGHNA and CDR2 YSLEER. The CDR3 has 16 amino acids. The V and J ends lost 0 bases and 10 bases, in that order; junction bases with no gene match: 12. The CDR3 is CASSQEGAGSGIAQYF. The CDR3 DNA reads as TGCGCCAGCAGCCAAGAGGGGGCGGGTAGCGGGATAGCGCAGTATTTT.